A single sample is the source of the 16 T cell receptor beta chains below, sequenced in a study of T cell repertoires in cytomegalovirus infection. Using its own MiXCR run on the reads, TCRdb lists one record per CDR3 protein. Of more than 650,000 distinct CDR3 sequences in the sample, less than 40% were seen once. Sequenced material: PBMCs. The receptors derive from a human donor in good health (CMV status not recorded). Some clones in this sample may be carry-over from other donors' samples.

This clonotype has ten or more counts. The V and J genes are TRBV28 and TRBJ1-1, with unresolved D. Trimming stripped 3 bases from V and 6 bases from J, with 5 bases between. This CDR3 has 11 residues. Germline V lookup: CDR1 MDHEN, CDR2 SYDVKM. For the CDR3, the DNA is TGTGCCAGCAGTTTGATAGCTGAAGCTTTCTTT. Protein: CASSLIAEAFF.

The table lists this clonotype with a few counts. The J gene is TRBJ1-5, the V gene TRBV10-3; D not resolved. Germline V gives CDR1 ENHRY, CDR2 SYGVKD. The CDR3 spans 13 residues. V lost 4 bases and J 4 bases, leaving 8 bases between the germline ends. CDR3 protein: CAISALSNQPQHF. The CDR3 region has the DNA TGTGCCATCAGTGCCCTCTCAAATCAGCCCCAGCATTTT.

The V and J genes are TRBV18 and TRBJ1-5; 8 bases match TRBD1. Germline CDR1 reads KGHSH; CDR2 reads LQKENI. J was trimmed by 6 bases and V by 1 base; bases with no gene match: 5. The CDR3 sequence is 15 residues long. The CDR3 DNA follows: TGTGCCAGCTCACCACAGGGACAGGTGAGTCAGCCCCAGCATTTT. Translating it yields CASSPQGQVSQPQHF. The full variable domain, completed using reference TRBV18 and TRBJ1-5, is NAGVMQNPRHLVRRRGQEARLRCSPMKGHSHVYWYRQLPEEGLKFMVYLQKENIIDESGMPKERFSAEFPKEGPSILRIQQVVRGDSAAYFCASSPQGQVSQPQHFGDGTRLSIL.

V is TRBV12-3 or TRBV12-4 and J is TRBJ1-1; D is undetermined. The CDR3 runs to 15 residues. Trimming took 1 base from V and 4 from J, leaving 13 bases between them. In nucleotides, the CDR3 is TGTGCCAGCAGTTTAGTCGCTGGCGGGCCCACTGAAGCTTTCTTT. It specifies CASSLVAGGPTEAFF.

This clonotype came up a few times. V gene TRBV28 combines with J gene TRBJ2-1; tentative D call: TRBD2 (5 bases). Trimming left V 1 base short and J 4 bases short, with 11 bases between. The germline V gene encodes CDR1 MDHEN and CDR2 SYDVKM. The CDR3 is 15 amino acids. This CDR3 is CASSLFRGSYNEQFF. The DNA of the CDR3 is TGTGCCAGCAGTTTATTTCGGGGATCATACAATGAGCAGTTCTTC.

This clonotype was detected a few times. The V and J genes are TRBV23-1 and TRBJ2-1, with D tentatively TRBD2 (5 bases). TRBV23-1 is flagged as an ORF with uncertain function. The CDR3 is made up of 16 amino acids. Trimming took off 6 bases at V and 0 bases at J, with 15 bases between the two ends. CDR3 residues: CASRYGGFDSYNEQFF. CDR3 sequence (DNA): TGCGCCAGCAGATACGGAGGCTTCGACTCCTACAATGAGCAGTTCTTC.

The chain is built from TRBV7-9 and TRBJ2-1; 13 nucleotides align to TRBD2. The CDR3 contains 17 residues. The germline CDR1 and CDR2 sequences are SEHNR and FQNEAQ (reference sequence). Trimming took 5 bases from V and 3 from J; bases not matched to a gene: 7. The CDR3 coding sequence is TGTGCCAGCAGCACGGGGGGACTAGCGGGATACTACAATGAGCAGTTCTTC. Encoded protein: CASSTGGLAGYYNEQFF.

This clonotype has just a few counts. Here the CDR3 DNA reads TGTGCCAGCAGCTTCCGGGCATCCATTTCGGGCGAGCAGTACTTC. Encoded protein: CASSFRASISGEQYF. The chain carries TRBV11-2 and TRBJ2-7; D is unclear. Trimming took off 3 bases at V and 6 bases at J, with 18 bases between the two ends. Germline CDR1 is SGHAT and CDR2 is FQNNGV. The CDR3 sequence is 15 residues long.

This sequence joins TRBV7-2 and TRBJ1-4, with D tentatively TRBD1 (6 bases). Germline CDR1 SGHTA, CDR2 FQGNSA. V lost 1 base and J lost 9, with 15 bases in between. This CDR3 is 15 amino acids long. In DNA form, the CDR3 reads TGTGCCAGCAGCTTAGGTCAGGGGCGCAGGAAAAAACTGTTTTTT. It specifies CASSLGQGRRKKLFF.

A single count supports this clonotype. V gene TRBV7-9 combines with J gene TRBJ1-4; D not certain. The V end lost 6 bases, the J end lost 12 bases, and 11 bases lay between the germline ends. This CDR3 spans 11 amino acids. CDR1 and CDR2 (germline): SEHNR, FQNEAQ (reference sequence). The CDR3 spells CASRDVAQLFF. CDR3 nucleotides: TGTGCCAGCAGGGACGTCGCACAACTGTTTTTT.

The rearrangement links TRBV20-1 to TRBJ2-1; D remains ambiguous. CDR1 is DFQATT and CDR2 is SNEGSKA in the germline V gene (reference sequence). The CDR3 length is 11 residues. Deletions cut 6 bases from V and 10 bases from J, with 13 bases between. CDR3 bases: TGCAGTGCCCCTGAAGGGCACGAGCAGTTCTTC. This gives the protein CSAPEGHEQFF.

This clonotype was observed a few times. The CDR3 spells CASSQESRGYEQYF. The CDR3 DNA reads as TGCGCCAGCAGCCAAGAATCACGGGGGTACGAGCAGTACTTC. This sequence joins TRBV4-1 and TRBJ2-7, with D possibly being TRBD2 (6 bases). V dropped 0 bases and J dropped 4 bases, with 10 bases sitting between them. CDR1 is MGHRA and CDR2 is YSYEKL in the germline V gene. The CDR3 is made up of 14 amino acids.

The CDR3: CASSHAGADDSNQPQHF. The CDR3 nucleotides read TGTGCCAGCAGTCATGCTGGGGCAGACGATAGCAATCAGCCCCAGCATTTT. This chain links TRBV28 with TRBJ1-5; a weak D match, TRBD1 (5 bases). The CDR3 covers 17 residues. The germline V and J ends were trimmed by 5 bases and 0 bases, with 17 bases remaining between them. Germline assignment: CDR1 MDHEN and CDR2 SYDVKM.

This clonotype occurred many times. In DNA, the CDR3 is TGTGCCAGCAGTTTACCAGGACAGGGAGGGGACTATGGCTACACCTTC. Translation: CASSLPGQGGDYGYTF. The V gene is TRBV28, the J gene TRBJ1-2; 8 bases align to TRBD1. Germline CDR1 MDHEN, CDR2 SYDVKM. CDR3 length equals 16 residues. V trimming: 2 bases; J trimming: 3 bases; junction bases outside the gene matches: 8.

The gene calls are TRBV6-2 or TRBV6-3 and TRBJ2-7; the match to TRBD2 covers 8 bases. The germline CDR1 and CDR2 sequences are MNHEY and SVGEGT. The CDR3 has 18 residues. V was pared by 0 bases and J by 3 bases, with 13 bases of the junction left unmatched. In nucleotides, the CDR3 is TGTGCCAGCAGTTACTCTAGAACGGTTACTAGCGGCCTCTACGAGCAGTACTTC. It translates to CASSYSRTVTSGLYEQYF.

The genes are TRBV6-6 and TRBJ2-3, with D perhaps matching TRBD1 (5 bases). V was clipped by 11 bases and J by 7 bases, with 22 bases between them. Germline V CDR1 and CDR2: MNHNY, SVGAGI (reference sequence). This CDR3 is built from 14 residues. CDR3 amino acids: CAHSLGPDRYTQYF. The CDR3 bases are TGTGCCCACAGCCTGGGGCCCGACAGATATACGCAGTATTTT.